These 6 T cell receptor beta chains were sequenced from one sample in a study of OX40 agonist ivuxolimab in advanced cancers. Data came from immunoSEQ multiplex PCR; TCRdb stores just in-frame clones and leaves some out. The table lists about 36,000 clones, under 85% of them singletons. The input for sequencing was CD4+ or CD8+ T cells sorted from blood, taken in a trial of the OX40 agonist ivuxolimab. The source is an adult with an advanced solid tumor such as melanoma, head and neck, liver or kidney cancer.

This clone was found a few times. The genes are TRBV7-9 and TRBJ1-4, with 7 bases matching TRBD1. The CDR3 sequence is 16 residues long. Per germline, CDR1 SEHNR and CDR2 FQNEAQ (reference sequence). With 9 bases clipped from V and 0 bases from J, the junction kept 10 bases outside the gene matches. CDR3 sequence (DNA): TGTGCCAGAAAGACAGGGCGCCCCTCAACTAATGAAAAACTGTTTTTT. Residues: CARKTGRPSTNEKLFF.

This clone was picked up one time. The CDR3 sequence: CSVESGSQYF. CDR3 DNA sequence: TGCAGCGTTGAATCTGGGTCCCAGTACTTC. V gene TRBV29-1 combines with J gene TRBJ2-5; D gene uncertain. This CDR3 is built from 10 residues. CDR1 is SQVTM, CDR2 ANQGSEA, per germline. The V gene lost 2 bases and the J gene lost 9 bases, with 7 bases spanning the gap.

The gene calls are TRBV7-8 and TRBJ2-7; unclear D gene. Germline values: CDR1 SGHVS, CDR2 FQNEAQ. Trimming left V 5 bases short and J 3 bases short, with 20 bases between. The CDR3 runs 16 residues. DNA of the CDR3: TGTGCCAGCAGCCGGAGCGTCCTTCAGGTTGACTACGAGCAGTACTTC. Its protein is CASSRSVLQVDYEQYF. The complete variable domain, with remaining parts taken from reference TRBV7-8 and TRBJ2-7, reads GAGVSQSPRYKVAKRGQDVALRCDPISGHVSLFWYQQALGQGPEFLTYFQNEAQLDKSGLPSDRFFAERPEGSVSTLKIQRTQQEDSAVYLCASSRSVLQVDYEQYFGPGTRLTVT.

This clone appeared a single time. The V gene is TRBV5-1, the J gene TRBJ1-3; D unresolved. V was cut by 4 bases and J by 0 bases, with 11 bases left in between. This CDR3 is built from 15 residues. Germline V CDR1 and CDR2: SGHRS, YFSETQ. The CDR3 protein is CASSQTFNSGNTIYF. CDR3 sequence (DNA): TGCGCCAGCAGCCAAACCTTCAACTCTGGAAACACCATATATTTT. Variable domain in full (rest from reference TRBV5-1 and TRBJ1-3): KAGVTQTPRYLIKTRGQQVTLSCSPISGHRSVSWYQQTPGQGLQFLFEYFSETQRNKGNFPGRFSGRQFSNSRSEMNVSTLELGDSALYLCASSQTFNSGNTIYFGEGSWLTVV.

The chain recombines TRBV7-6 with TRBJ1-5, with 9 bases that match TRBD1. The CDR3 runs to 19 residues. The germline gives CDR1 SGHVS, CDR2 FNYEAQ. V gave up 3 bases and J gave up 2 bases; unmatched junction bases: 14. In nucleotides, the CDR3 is TGTGCCAGCAGCTTTCCCAAACGGACAGGGGAAAAGGGCAATCAGCCCCAGCATTTT. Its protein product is CASSFPKRTGEKGNQPQHF.

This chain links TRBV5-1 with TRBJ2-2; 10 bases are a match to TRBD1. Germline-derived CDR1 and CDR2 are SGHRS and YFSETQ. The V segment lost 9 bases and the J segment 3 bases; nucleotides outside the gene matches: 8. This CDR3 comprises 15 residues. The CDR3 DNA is TGCGCCACCCAGTCGGGACAGGGGTACACCGGGGAGCTGTTTTTT. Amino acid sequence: CATQSGQGYTGELFF. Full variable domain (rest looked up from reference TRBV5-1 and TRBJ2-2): KAGVTQTPRYLIKTRGQQVTLSCSPISGHRSVSWYQQTPGQGLQFLFEYFSETQRNKGNFPGRFSGRQFSNSRSEMNVSTLELGDSALYLCATQSGQGYTGELFFGEGSRLTVL.